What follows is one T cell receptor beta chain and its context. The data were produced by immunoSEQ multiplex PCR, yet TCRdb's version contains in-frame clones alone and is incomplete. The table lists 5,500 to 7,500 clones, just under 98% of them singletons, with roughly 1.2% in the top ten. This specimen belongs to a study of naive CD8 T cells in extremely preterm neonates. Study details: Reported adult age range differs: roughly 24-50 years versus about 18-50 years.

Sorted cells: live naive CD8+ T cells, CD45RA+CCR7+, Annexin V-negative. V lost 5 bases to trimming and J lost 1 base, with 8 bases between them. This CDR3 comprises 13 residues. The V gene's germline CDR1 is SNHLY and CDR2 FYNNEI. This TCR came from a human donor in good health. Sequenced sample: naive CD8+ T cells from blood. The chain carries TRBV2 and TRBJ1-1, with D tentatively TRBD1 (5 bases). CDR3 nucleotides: TGTGCCAGCAGTTCGACAGCGAACACTGAAGCTTTCTTT. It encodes CASSSTANTEAFF.